The source of this TCR beta chain is a study of vaccination and CD4 T cells after COVID-19 (dated by TCRdb to between 2021 and 2022). About the full investigation: Every convalescent patient had a positive nasal swab PCR test for SARS-CoV-2, with mild disease in several patients and severe disease in one. The convalescent cohort included six males and four females, with two Hispanic individuals, seven Caucasians, two Asians and one multiracial person. Participants received two doses of either the Pfizer-BioNTech BNT162b2 vaccine (n=8) or the Moderna mRNA-1273 vaccine (n=2). Post-COVID blood samples were collected from convalescent patients a median of approximately 93 days after diagnosis, with a range of roughly 30 to 170 days. Post-vaccine blood samples were obtained a median of approximately 74 days after the second vaccine dose, with a range of roughly 12 to 250 days. The cultures were stimulated with overlapping spike peptide pools from SARS-CoV-2 and from the common cold coronaviruses HCoV-NL63, HCoV-OC43 and HCoV-229E. Control cultures used a CEFX viral epitope pool as positive control, an HIV-1 Nef peptide pool as negative control, or no peptide. In roughly 11 COVID-19 convalescent patients and a few infection-naive healthy vaccine recipients, the spike-specific CD4+ TCR repertoire before mRNA vaccination was compared with the repertoire after mRNA vaccination. The research as a whole found: Of the vaccine-specific clones in convalescent patients, 304 of 307, or nearly all, reacted only to SARS-CoV-2 spike and did not cross-react with common cold coronaviruses. The median count of SARS-CoV-2-reactive clonotypes went up from 20 to 25 after infection to 35 to 40 after vaccination, although the change was not significant. The study included relatively few convalescent patients and did not analyze early timepoints after natural infection. In convalescent patients, a median 86.3% of post-vaccine SARS-CoV-2-reactive clones were detected only after vaccination, and vaccine-specific priming was suggested by this finding.

As regards this clonotype: Its cognate antigen has yet to be identified. No much larger clone exists at a distance of one base, and base qualities are not known.

Library generation was performed with PCR. DNA from cultured CD4+ T cells was subjected to TCR sequencing with the Oncomine TCR Beta short-read assay at the Johns Hopkins FTIC core. The QIAamp micro DNA kit was used to extract genomic DNA from the cultured CD4+ T cells. Oncomine TCR Beta libraries made from cultured CD4+ T cells were pooled using unique dual indexes and sequenced on an Illumina iSeq 100. The paper's processing steps were these. Non-productive sequences were removed, and CDR3s that did not start with C, did not end with F or W, or were shorter than 7 amino acids were discarded. Antigen-specific clonotypes were identified using the MANAFEST web application through comparison of peptide-stimulated wells with reference and other culture wells. Positive clones required FDR below 0.05, an odds ratio above 5, and productive frequency above 0.1% in at least two of three replicate wells. A clonotype counted as cross-reactive if it showed significant expansion both in the SARS-CoV-2 spike wells and in at least one common cold coronavirus spike condition. Similarity between CDR3 sequences was evaluated in R version 3.6.1 using Levenshtein distances (stringdist) and unrooted phylogenetic trees (ape). The public reads were run again by TCRdb, first through fastp at Q25 and then through MiXCR, and only productive beta chains were kept. All rows with the same CDR3 protein become a single entry with the most common DNA and genes. The V and J calls follow TCRdb's processing rather than the paper's. Here the sample has approximately 19,000 distinct CDR3 sequences; around three fifths occur a single time. The top ten constitute about 9.4% of the sample.

The treatment or condition label on this specimen signifies: approximately 9-day PBMC culture with coronavirus spike peptide pools or control peptides (ViraFEST assay). The ViraFEST assay, used in the study, expanded antigen-specific T cells with peptide pools and then identified the expanded clonotypes through TCR sequencing. The convalescent patients' positive SARS-CoV-2 PCR tests were from March to December 2020, which was before the Alpha, Beta and Delta variants emerged in the United States. PBMCs were cultured at around 2 million per well in IMDM supplemented with about 5% human AB serum and about 10 IU/ml IL-2, with about 10 ug/ml peptide pools added. Half of the culture medium was replaced with fresh IL-2-containing medium on days 3 and 7. After 10 to 11 days of culture, CD4+ T cells were isolated by negative selection with the EasySep CD4+ T cell isolation kit. Ficoll-Paque Plus gradient centrifugation was used to isolate PBMCs from whole blood, and the isolated PBMCs were then either used fresh or cryopreserved at -140C. Triplicate wells were generally used for each culture condition.

Looking up the germline V gene yields CDR1 SGHTA and CDR2 FQGNSA. Deletion took 3 bases off V and 0 bases off J, with a span of 6 bases between the germline ends. Taken from cysteine to phenylalanine, the CDR3 has 14 residues. Of all the DNA, just the CDR3 is kept, 42 bases in frame from base 1. This receptor was obtained from a human donor who had recovered from COVID-19. Source material: CD4+ T cells from blood, cultured in vitro. The chain is made from TRBV7-2 and TRBJ2-1, with an unclear D gene assignment. The DNA reads as follows: TGTGCCAGCAGCTTTGGCCGCTCCTACAATGAGCAGTTCTTC. Its product reads: CASSFGRSYNEQFF.